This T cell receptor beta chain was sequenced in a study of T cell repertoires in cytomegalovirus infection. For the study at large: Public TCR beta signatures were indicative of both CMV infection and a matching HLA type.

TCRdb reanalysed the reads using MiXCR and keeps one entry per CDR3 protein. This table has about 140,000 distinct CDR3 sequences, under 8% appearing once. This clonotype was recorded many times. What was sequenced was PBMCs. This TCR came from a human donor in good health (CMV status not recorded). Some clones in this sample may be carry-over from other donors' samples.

CDR3 nucleotide sequence: TGTGCCAGCAGCGGCTACAGGGGGGAAACTCACCCCCTCCACTTT. Encoded protein: CASSGYRGETHPLHF. The chain is built from TRBV7-9 and TRBJ1-6, with 8 bases lining up with TRBD1. Germline lookup yields CDR1 SEHNR and CDR2 FQNEAQ (reference sequence). V dropped 5 bases and J dropped 13; count of bases not matched to a gene: 13. The CDR3 runs to 15 residues.